The following is a T cell receptor beta chain sequence with its context. Produced via immunoSEQ multiplex PCR; TCRdb's table is partial and in-frame only. Among 100,000 to 120,000 clones listed, 88% were seen once. The data are from a study of blood T cell repertoires in COVID-19. Overall study context: The United States, Italy and Spain supplied acute and convalescent COVID-19 samples.

The CDR3 is 14 amino acids. V was shortened by 8 bases and J by 1 base, with 14 bases between the two germline ends. Germline CDR1 and CDR2: MNHEY and SVGAGI. The specimen sequenced was peripheral blood. The chain combines TRBV6-5 with TRBJ1-1; no clear D. This clonotype was sampled from a woman in her 70s who had recovered from COVID-19. The DNA for the CDR3 is TGTGCCAGCGAGGGAGTAGGCTGGAACACTGAAGCTTTCTTT. Its protein product is CASEGVGWNTEAFF.